This section outlines one T cell receptor beta chain sequence together with its context. Its specificity is not known. PCR or immunohistochemistry showed mismatch repair deficiency in every enrolled patient. A few pembrolizumab responders had their TCRs sequenced. Sequenced by immunoSEQ multiplex PCR; TCRdb stores in-frame clones only, minus some. Among 25,000 to 30,000 clones listed, about 88% were seen once. These data belong to a study of PD-1 blockade in mismatch repair-deficient tumors. Whole-study context: All were previously treated, progressing patients with over 9 mismatch repair-deficient cancer types. Regarding the study as a whole: After pembrolizumab, tumor-resident clones rose rapidly, then generally contracted before radiologic responses.

This CDR3 spans 15 amino acids. The V gene's germline CDR1 is SGHRS and CDR2 YFSETQ. V was clipped by 0 bases and J by 5 bases; unmatched bases: 3. The rearrangement links TRBV5-1 to TRBJ2-1; 9 bases match TRBD1. Sequenced material: PBMCs, taken before pembrolizumab treatment. This sequence originates from an adult with mismatch repair-deficient cancer. CDR3 region: CASSLAGTGNNEQFF. DNA of the CDR3: TGCGCCAGCAGCTTGGCCGGGACAGGGAACAATGAGCAGTTCTTC. Complete variable domain (other parts from reference TRBV5-1 and TRBJ2-1): KAGVTQTPRYLIKTRGQQVTLSCSPISGHRSVSWYQQTPGQGLQFLFEYFSETQRNKGNFPGRFSGRQFSNSRSEMNVSTLELGDSALYLCASSLAGTGNNEQFFGPGTRLTVL.